Here is one T cell receptor (beta chain) with its context. The antigen remains undetermined. The sample is drawn from a study of T cells in localized non-small cell lung cancer. Study-level points and caveats: Uninvolved adjacent lung had the highest recorded T cell clonality, with tumor below it. When the top 100 tumor clones were examined, a median approximately 57 of them also appeared in the adjacent lung, which was paired and uninvolved. With higher T cell density in blood came longer overall survival. One tumor region alone was sequenced, and heterogeneity therefore remains possible.

Here immunoSEQ multiplex PCR was the method, and the copy in TCRdb shows in-frame clones only, minus some. The data hold tens of thousands of clones, with 89% observed a single time. The length of the CDR3 is 13 residues. Germline CDR1 and CDR2: SNHLY and FYNNEI. V shed 7 bases, J shed 9 bases, and the junction held 11 bases outside the gene matches. The source of this sequence is a woman between 35 and 75 years old with stage I lung adenocarcinoma. The chain links TRBV2 to TRBJ2-7; TRBD2 matches at 8 bases. The specimen comprised peripheral blood, sampled before any cancer treatment. CDR3 protein: CASTREGENGQYF. The DNA of the CDR3 is TGTGCCAGCACCCGGGAGGGGGAAAACGGGCAGTACTTC.